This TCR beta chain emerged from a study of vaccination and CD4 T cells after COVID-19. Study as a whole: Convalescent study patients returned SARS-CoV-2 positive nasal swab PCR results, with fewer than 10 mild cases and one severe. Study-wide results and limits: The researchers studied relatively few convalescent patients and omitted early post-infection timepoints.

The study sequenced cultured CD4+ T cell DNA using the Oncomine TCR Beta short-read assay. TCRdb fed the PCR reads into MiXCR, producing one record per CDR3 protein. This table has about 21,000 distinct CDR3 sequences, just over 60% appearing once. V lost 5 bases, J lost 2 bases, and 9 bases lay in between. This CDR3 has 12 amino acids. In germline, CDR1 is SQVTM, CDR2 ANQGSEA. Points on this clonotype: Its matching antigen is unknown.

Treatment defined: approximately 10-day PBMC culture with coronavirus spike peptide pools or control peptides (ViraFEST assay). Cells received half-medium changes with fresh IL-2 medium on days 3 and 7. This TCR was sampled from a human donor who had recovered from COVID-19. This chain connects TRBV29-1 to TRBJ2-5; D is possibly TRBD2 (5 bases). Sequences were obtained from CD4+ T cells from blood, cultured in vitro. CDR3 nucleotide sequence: TGCAGCGTTAGGACTGTGCAAGAGACCCAGTACTTC. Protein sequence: CSVRTVQETQYF.